This TCR beta chain originates from a study of cytomegalovirus exposure and HLA in healthy donors. Background on the study: A later analysis reported the same platform for the 110 or so validation repertoires and the roughly 670 first-cohort repertoires. Study-wide findings and caveats: It was found in a later analysis that first-cohort TCR clusters tended to co-occur in the 100 to 150 validation repertoires. Listed as cytomegalovirus-associated were over 150 TCR beta chains. Rarity characterized most TCR sequences, yet some public TCRs appeared in many donors.

A remark on this clone: As yet, its antigen is unknown.

Germline V gene lookup returns CDR1 SGDLS and CDR2 YYNGEE. The germline V and J ends were trimmed by 3 bases and 0 bases, with 13 bases remaining between them. The CDR3 totals 16 residues. Libraries were prepared by immunoSEQ multiplex PCR; TCRdb keeps only in-frame clonotypes and omits some of them. The sample includes approximately 200,000 clones, 85% to 95% of them seen just once. The J gene is TRBJ1-3, the V gene TRBV9; D gene ambiguous. The TCR sequence derives from a woman between 18 and 29 years old in good health and CMV-seronegative. Specimen: PBMCs. This CDR3 is CASSAYLRGSGNTIYF. CDR3 coding DNA: TGTGCCAGCAGCGCATACCTACGGGGCTCTGGAAACACCATATATTTT.